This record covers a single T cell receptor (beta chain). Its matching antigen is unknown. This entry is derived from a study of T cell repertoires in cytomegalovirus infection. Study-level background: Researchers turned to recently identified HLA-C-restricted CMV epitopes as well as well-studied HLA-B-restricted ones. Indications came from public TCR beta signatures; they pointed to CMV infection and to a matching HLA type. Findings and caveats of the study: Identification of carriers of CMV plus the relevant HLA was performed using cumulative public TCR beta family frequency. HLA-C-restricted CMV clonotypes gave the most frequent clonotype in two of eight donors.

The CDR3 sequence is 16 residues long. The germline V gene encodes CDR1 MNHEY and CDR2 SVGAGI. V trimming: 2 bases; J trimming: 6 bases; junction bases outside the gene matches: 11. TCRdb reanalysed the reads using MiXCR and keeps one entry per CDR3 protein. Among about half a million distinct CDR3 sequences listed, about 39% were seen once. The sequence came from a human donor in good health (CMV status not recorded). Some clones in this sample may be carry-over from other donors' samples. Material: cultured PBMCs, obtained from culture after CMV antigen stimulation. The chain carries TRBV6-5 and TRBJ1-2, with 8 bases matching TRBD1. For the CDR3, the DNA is TGTGCCAGCAGTTACACCGGACAGGGCCGTGGCGATGGCTACACCTTC. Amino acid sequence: CASSYTGQGRGDGYTF.